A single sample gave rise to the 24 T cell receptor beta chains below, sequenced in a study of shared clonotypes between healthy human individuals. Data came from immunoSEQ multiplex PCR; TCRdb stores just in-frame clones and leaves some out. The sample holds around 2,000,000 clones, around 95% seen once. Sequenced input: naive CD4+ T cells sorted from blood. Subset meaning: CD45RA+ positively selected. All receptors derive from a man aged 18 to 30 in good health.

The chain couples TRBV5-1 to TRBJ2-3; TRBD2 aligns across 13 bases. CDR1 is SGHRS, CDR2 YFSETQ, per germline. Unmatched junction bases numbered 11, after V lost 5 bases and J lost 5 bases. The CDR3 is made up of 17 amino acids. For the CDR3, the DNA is TGCGCCAGCAGAAACCCCCTACTAGCGGGAGGGGTAGATACGCAGTATTTT. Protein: CASRNPLLAGGVDTQYF.

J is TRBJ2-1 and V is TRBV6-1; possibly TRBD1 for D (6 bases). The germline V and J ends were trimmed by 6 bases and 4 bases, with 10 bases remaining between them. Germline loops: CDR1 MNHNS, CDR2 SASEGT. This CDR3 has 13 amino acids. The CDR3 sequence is CASRGAGYNEQFF. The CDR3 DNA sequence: TGTGCCAGCAGGGGGGCCGGATACAATGAGCAGTTCTTC.

The CDR3 DNA reads as TGTGCCAGCAGCCCCGGGGGAATTCAAGAGGGGGAGCTGTTTTTT. Amino acids: CASSPGGIQEGELFF. The V call is TRBV28, the J call TRBJ2-2, with D tentatively TRBD2 (6 bases). Deletions cut 6 bases from V and 8 bases from J, with 19 bases between. The CDR3 has 15 residues. Germline CDR1 MDHEN, CDR2 SYDVKM.

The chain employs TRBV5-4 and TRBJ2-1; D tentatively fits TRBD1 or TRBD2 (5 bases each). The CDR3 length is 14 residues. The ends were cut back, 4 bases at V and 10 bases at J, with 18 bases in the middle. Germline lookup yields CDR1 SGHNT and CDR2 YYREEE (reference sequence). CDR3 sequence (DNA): TGTGCCAGCAGCCCCCGGGACCCAGTCGGGGAGCAGTTCTTC. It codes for CASSPRDPVGEQFF.

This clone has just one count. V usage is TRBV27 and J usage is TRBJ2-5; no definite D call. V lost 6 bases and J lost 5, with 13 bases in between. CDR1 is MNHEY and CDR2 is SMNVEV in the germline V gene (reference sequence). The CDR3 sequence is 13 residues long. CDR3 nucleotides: TGTGCCAGCAGAGCCTTTATTCGGGAGACCCAGTACTTC. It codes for CASRAFIRETQYF.

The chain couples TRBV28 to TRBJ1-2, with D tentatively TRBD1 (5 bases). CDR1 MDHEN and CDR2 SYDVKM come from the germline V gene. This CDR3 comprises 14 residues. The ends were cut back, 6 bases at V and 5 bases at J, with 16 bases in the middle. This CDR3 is CASREGRRGYGYTF. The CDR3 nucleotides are TGTGCCAGCAGAGAGGGTAGAAGGGGTTATGGCTACACCTTC.

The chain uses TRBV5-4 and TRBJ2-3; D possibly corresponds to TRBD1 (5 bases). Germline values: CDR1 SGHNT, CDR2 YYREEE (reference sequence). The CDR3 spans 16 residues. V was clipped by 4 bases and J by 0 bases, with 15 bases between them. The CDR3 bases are TGTGCCAGCAGCCTGCTTGAGACAGCTAGCACAGATACGCAGTATTTT. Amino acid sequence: CASSLLETASTDTQYF. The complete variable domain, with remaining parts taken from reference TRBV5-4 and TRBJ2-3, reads ETGVTQSPTHLIKTRGQQVTLRCSSQSGHNTVSWYQQALGQGPQFIFQYYREEENGRGNFPPRFSGLQFPNYSSELNVNALELDDSALYLCASSLLETASTDTQYFGPGTRLTVL.

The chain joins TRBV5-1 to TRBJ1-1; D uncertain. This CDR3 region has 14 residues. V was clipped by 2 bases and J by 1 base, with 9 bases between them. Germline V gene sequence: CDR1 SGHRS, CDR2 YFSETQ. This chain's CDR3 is CASSFSPSNTEAFF. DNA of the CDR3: TGCGCCAGCAGCTTCTCCCCGTCGAACACTGAAGCTTTCTTT.

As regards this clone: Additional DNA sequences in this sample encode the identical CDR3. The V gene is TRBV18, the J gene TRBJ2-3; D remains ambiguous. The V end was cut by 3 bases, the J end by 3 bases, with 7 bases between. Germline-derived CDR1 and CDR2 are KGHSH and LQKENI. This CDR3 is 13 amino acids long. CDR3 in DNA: TGTGCCAGCTCACCCCTCGGGACAGATACGCAGTATTTT. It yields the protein CASSPLGTDTQYF. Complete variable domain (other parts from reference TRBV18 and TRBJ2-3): NAGVMQNPRHLVRRRGQEARLRCSPMKGHSHVYWYRQLPEEGLKFMVYLQKENIIDESGMPKERFSAEFPKEGPSILRIQQVVRGDSAAYFCASSPLGTDTQYFGPGTRLTVL.

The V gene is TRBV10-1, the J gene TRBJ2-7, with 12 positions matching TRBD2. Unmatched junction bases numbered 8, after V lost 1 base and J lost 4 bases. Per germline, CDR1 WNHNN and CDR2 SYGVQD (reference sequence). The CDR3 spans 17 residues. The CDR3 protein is CASSELASGGANYEQYF. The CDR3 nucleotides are TGCGCCAGCAGTGAGTTGGCTAGCGGGGGGGCCAATTACGAGCAGTACTTC.

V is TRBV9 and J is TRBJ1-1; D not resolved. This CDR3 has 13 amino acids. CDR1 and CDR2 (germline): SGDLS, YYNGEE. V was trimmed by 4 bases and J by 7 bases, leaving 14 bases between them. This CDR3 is CASSHLWALEAFF. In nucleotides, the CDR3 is TGTGCCAGCAGCCACTTATGGGCACTTGAAGCTTTCTTT.

As DNA, the CDR3 is TGTGCCAGCAGTTTCCTCGGGATCCAGGGGATAGAGACCCAGTACTTC. Residues: CASSFLGIQGIETQYF. The chain employs TRBV27 and TRBJ2-5; tentatively, D is TRBD1 (6 bases). Germline CDR1 is MNHEY and CDR2 is SMNVEV (reference sequence). The CDR3 length is 16 residues. V shed 3 bases and J shed 4 bases, with 18 bases lying between them.

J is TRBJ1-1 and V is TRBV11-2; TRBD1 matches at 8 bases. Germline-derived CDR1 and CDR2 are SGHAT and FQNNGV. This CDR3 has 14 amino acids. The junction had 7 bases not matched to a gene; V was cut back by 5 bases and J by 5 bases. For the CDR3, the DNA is TGTGCCAGCAGCAATCAGGGGGCCGGGACTGAAGCTTTCTTT. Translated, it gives CASSNQGAGTEAFF.

CDR3 sequence reads: CALRGDRAPGELFF. CDR3 bases: TGTGCCCTGAGGGGGGACAGGGCGCCCGGGGAGCTGTTTTTT. J is TRBJ2-2 and V is TRBV7-9; 9 bases are a match to TRBD1. Trimming at V came to 11 bases and at J to 6 bases, leaving 10 bases not matched to a gene. This CDR3 contains 14 residues. Germline values: CDR1 SEHNR, CDR2 FQNEAQ (reference sequence).

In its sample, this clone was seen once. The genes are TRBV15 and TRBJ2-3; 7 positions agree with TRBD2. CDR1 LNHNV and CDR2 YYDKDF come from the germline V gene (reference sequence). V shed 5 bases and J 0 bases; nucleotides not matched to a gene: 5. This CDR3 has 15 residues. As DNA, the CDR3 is TGTGCCACCAGCGGGGGGGTCAGTAGCACAGATACGCAGTATTTT. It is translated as CATSGGVSSTDTQYF.

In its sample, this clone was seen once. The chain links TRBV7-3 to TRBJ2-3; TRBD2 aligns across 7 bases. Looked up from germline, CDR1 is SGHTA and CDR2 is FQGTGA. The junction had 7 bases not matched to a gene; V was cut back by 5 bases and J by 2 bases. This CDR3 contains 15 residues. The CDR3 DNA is TGTGCCAGCAGCCCAAGCGGGGTGATCACAGATACGCAGTATTTT. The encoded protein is CASSPSGVITDTQYF.

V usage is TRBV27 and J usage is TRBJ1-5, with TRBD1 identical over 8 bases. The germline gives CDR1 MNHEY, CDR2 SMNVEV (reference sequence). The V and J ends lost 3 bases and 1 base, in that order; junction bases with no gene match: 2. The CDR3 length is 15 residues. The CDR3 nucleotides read TGTGCCAGCAGTTTTCAGGGGGCCAGCAATCAGCCCCAGCATTTT. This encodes CASSFQGASNQPQHF.

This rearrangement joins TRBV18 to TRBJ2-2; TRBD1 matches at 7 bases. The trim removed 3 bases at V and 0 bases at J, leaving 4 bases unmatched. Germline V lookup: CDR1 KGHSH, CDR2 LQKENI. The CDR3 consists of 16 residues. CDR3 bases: TGTGCCAGCTCACCCGAAAGGGGGCCGAACACCGGGGAGCTGTTTTTT. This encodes CASSPERGPNTGELFF.

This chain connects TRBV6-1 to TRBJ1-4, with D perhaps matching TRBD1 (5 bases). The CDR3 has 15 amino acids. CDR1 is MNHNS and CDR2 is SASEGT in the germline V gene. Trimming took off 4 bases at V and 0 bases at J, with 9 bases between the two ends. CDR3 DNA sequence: TGTGCCAGCAGTGTAACAGGTGCAACTAATGAAAAACTGTTTTTT. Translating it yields CASSVTGATNEKLFF.

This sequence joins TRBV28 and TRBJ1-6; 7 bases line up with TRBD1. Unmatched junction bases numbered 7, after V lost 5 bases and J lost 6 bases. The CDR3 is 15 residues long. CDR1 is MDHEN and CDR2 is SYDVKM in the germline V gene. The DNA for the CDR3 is TGTGCCAGCAGTCTGGGGGCAGGGGGTAATTCACCCCTCCACTTT. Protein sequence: CASSLGAGGNSPLHF.

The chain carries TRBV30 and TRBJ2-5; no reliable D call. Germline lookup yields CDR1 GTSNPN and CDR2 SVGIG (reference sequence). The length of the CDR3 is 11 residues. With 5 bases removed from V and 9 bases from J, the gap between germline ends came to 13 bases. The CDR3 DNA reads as TGTGCCTGGGAGCTCGCGTCGGCCCAGTACTTC. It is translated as CAWELASAQYF.

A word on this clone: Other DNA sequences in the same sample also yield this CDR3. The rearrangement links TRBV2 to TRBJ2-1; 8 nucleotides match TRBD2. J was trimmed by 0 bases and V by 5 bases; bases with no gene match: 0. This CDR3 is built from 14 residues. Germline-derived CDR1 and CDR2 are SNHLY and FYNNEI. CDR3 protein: CASSSGSSYNEQFF. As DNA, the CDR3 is TGTGCCAGCAGTAGCGGGAGCTCCTACAATGAGCAGTTCTTC.

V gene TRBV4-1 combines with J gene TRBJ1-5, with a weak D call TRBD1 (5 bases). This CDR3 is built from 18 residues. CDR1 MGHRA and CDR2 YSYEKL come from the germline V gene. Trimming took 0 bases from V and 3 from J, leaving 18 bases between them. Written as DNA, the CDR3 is TGCGCCAGCAGCCAAGAGGCTGGGGCTGGAGCTACCAATCAGCCCCAGCATTTT. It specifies CASSQEAGAGATNQPQHF.

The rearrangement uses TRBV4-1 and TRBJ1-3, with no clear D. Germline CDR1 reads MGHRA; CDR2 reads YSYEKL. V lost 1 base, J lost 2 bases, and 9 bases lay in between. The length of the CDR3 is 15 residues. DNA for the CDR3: TGCGCCAGCAGCCAAGCGACGATTACTGGAAACACCATATATTTT. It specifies CASSQATITGNTIYF.